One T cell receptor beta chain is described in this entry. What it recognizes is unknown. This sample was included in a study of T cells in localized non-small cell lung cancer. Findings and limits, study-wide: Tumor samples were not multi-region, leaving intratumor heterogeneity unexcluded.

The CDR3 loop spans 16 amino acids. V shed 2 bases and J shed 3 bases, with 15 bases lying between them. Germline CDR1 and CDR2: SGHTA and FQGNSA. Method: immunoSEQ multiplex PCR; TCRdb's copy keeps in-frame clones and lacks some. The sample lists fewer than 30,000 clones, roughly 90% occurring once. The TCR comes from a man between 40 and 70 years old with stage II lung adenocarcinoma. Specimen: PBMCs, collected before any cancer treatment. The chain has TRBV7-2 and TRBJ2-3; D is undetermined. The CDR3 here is CASSLTATARTDTQYF. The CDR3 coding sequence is TGTGCCAGCAGCTTAACAGCGACGGCCAGGACAGATACGCAGTATTTT. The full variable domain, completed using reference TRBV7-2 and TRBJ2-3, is GAGVSQSPSNKVTEKGKDVELRCDPISGHTALYWYRQSLGQGLEFLIYFQGNSAPDKSGLPSDRFSAERTGGSVSTLTIQRTQQEDSAVYLCASSLTATARTDTQYFGPGTRLTVL.